The entry below gives a single TCR beta chain sequence along with its context. As yet, its antigen is unknown. The sample originates from a study of Ad26.COV2.S vaccination and SARS-CoV-2 variants. The study, taken as a whole, reports: Vaccine recipients surpassed placebo recipients in spike-specific TCR breadth.

Germline values: CDR1 MGHRA, CDR2 YSYEKL. V lost 4 bases, J lost 1 base, and 3 bases stayed unmatched. The CDR3 covers 15 residues. The treatment here: about 20 received Ad26.COV2.S at low or high dose, single or two shots; 5 received placebo; per-sample allocation not given. On day 63 after the first injection, vaccine and placebo recipients gave samples. Generated by immunoSEQ multiplex PCR, the TCRdb table keeps only in-frame clones and is missing some. Here the sample spans some 350,000 clones, roughly 88% being singletons. The chain recombines TRBV4-1 with TRBJ2-7; the match to TRBD2 covers 11 bases. The sample in question was peripheral blood, obtained in a trial of Ad26.COV2.S vaccine versus placebo. This receptor was taken from a person between 18 and 59 years old who received the Ad26.COV2.S COVID-19 vaccine or a placebo. This chain's CDR3 is CASSPRLAGSYEQYV. The CDR3 nucleotides are TGCGCCAGCAGCCCAAGACTAGCGGGGTCCTACGAGCAGTACGTC.